Listed here are 30 T cell receptor beta chains from one sample, sequenced in a study of CD8+ T cells in alopecia areata. After isolation, RNA underwent reverse transcription to generate cDNA as the sequencing template. Assay used: immunoSEQ multiplex PCR; TCRdb lists only in-frame clones, some missing. The sample gives around 110,000 clones, none seen only once, and the top ten clones hold 15% to 20%. Specimen: lesional skin. These receptors were obtained from a C3H/HeJ mouse with alopecia areata. As its MHC haplotype, the strain has H2-k.

This clone showed up just a few times. The germline and genes are mouse ones. The read stops 4 residues short of the end of the CDR3; the missing end is completed from the germline J gene. The chain combines TRBV1 with TRBJ2-3; 14 positions agree with TRBD2. There are 16 residues in the CDR3. V shed 4 bases, J shed 3 bases, and the junction held 3 bases outside the gene matches. The V gene's germline CDR1 is NSQYPW and CDR2 LRSPGD (reference sequence). Partial CDR3 DNA: TGCACCTGCAGTGGGGACTGGGGGGGCGCGGCAGAA. As protein: CTCSGDWGGAAE. The full CDR3 sequence reads CTCSGDWGGAAETLYF. Complete variable domain (other parts from reference TRBV1 and TRBJ2-3): VTLLEQNPRWRLVPRGQAVNLRCILKNSQYPWMSWYQQDLQKQLQWLFTLRSPGDKEVKSLPGADYLATRVTDTELRLQVANMSQGRTLYCTCSGDWGGAAETLYFGSGTRLTVL.

This clone has just a few counts. The protein listed by TCRdb differs at residue 11 from the translated DNA, so the DNA translation is shown. Each gene name is a mouse one. The read ends 3 residues before the CDR3 terminus; that terminus is restored from the germline J gene. This chain uses TRBV13-3 with TRBJ1-6, with 7 bases identical to TRBD1. Being an ORF, TRBJ1-6 has a function that is uncertain. The length of the CDR3 is 14 residues. Germline CDR1 is NNHDY and CDR2 is SYVADS. V dropped 5 bases and J dropped 8; count of bases not matched to a gene: 7. The CDR3 spells CASSAGTEDSPLYF. The CDR3 bases that were read are TGTGCCAGCAGCGCCGGGACAGAAGATTCGCCC.

This clone was recorded a few times. Mouse names are used for the genes. The observed sequence ends 4 residues before the CDR3 terminus, with the missing tail filled in from the germline J gene. The chain employs TRBV1 and TRBJ1-1; D possibly corresponds to TRBD1 (5 bases). Germline V gene data show CDR1 as NSQYPW and CDR2 as LRSPGD (reference sequence). The CDR3 consists of 12 residues. The covered CDR3 bases are TGCACCTGCAGTGCCTGGGGGACA. It encodes CTCSAWGT. The whole CDR3 sequence reads CTCSAWGTEVFF.

As regards this clone: Mouse gene names apply. The DNA read from the CDR3 is TGTGCCAGCTCTCTCGTGGGGAACTATGCT. It translates to CASSLVGNYA. The full CDR3 sequence reads CASSLVGNYAEQFF. V is TRBV12-1 and J is TRBJ2-1, with D perhaps matching TRBD2 (5 bases). The missing CDR3 end, 4 residues past where the read stops, is filled in from the germline J gene. Between the trimmed V and J ends, which lost 0 bases and 1 base, there was a span of 6 bases. The CDR3 loop spans 14 amino acids. Germline V lookup: CDR1 SGHSN, CDR2 HYEKVE.

In regard to this clone: The gene symbols are mouse symbols. With the read ending 4 residues before the CDR3 end, the germline J gene is used to fill in that end. V and J are TRBV13-3 and TRBJ1-1; D possibly corresponds to TRBD1 (6 bases). The CDR3 spans 13 residues. Germline CDR1 is NNHDY and CDR2 is SYVADS. The covered CDR3 bases are TGTGCCAGCAGTGAACAAGGACAGAAA. Protein: CASSEQGQK. The complete CDR3 reads CASSEQGQKEVFF.

This clone came up a few times. Germline and genes here are mouse. The CDR3 end lies 4 residues beyond the end of the read and is filled in from the germline J gene. The rearrangement joins TRBV13-3 to TRBJ2-3; D remains ambiguous. Germline V gene sequence: CDR1 NNHDY, CDR2 SYVADS. The CDR3 extends over 15 amino acids. The V end lost 2 bases, the J end lost 0 bases, and 10 bases lay between the germline ends. CDR3 sequence: CASSEDKTSAETLYF. The DNA read from the CDR3 is TGTGCCAGCAGTGAAGACAAAACTAGTGCAGAA.

This clone was seen a few times. The protein recorded in TCRdb does not match the translated DNA at residue 12; the protein presented here comes from translating the DNA. All gene names here are mouse names. The CDR3 end falls 3 residues outside the read, so it is completed with the germline J gene. The chain combines TRBV19 with TRBJ1-6; maybe TRBD1 (5 bases). TRBJ1-6 is noted as an ORF with a role that remains uncertain. The CDR3 is 15 residues long. Trimming pared 4 bases from V and 5 bases from J, leaving 13 bases between. The germline gives CDR1 FNHDT, CDR2 SITEND (reference sequence). The CDR3 bases that were read are TGTGCCAGCAGTCTTCGGGACTCCAATAATTCGCCC. Protein product: CASSLRDSNNSP. The full CDR3 reads CASSLRDSNNSPLYF.

Remarks on this clone: Gene labels here are mouse ones. The read terminates 4 residues before the CDR3 end, so the remaining end is supplied by the germline J gene. The chain recombines TRBV13-3 with TRBJ1-4, with D unresolved. V was clipped by 2 bases and J by 1 base, with 9 bases between them. This CDR3 comprises 15 residues. From germline, CDR1 is NNHDY and CDR2 SYVADS. The CDR3 bases that were read are TGTGCCAGCAGTGAAGTTGACAATTCCAACGAA. Protein product: CASSEVDNSNE. The complete CDR3 reads CASSEVDNSNERLFF.

About this clone: Gene names denote mouse genes. The observed sequence ends 4 residues before the CDR3 terminus, with the missing tail filled in from the germline J gene. This chain links TRBV13-3 with TRBJ2-5, with 9 bases fitting TRBD1. The CDR3 consists of 14 residues. The germline V gene has CDR1 NNHDY and CDR2 SYVADS. The sequenced part of the CDR3 DNA is TGTGCCAGCAGCGGGACAGGGATTCCAGAC. Translated: CASSGTGIPD. The CDR3, in full, reads CASSGTGIPDTQYF.

Of note for this clone: Any gene name here is a mouse gene name. The read falls 4 residues short of the CDR3 end, and the missing part is taken from the germline J gene. The chain has TRBV13-2 and TRBJ2-7, with TRBD2 matching 11 bases. CDR3 length equals 15 residues. Germline lookup yields CDR1 NNHNN and CDR2 SYGAGS (reference sequence). The sequenced CDR3 bases are TGTGCCAGCGGTGAATTGGGGACTGGGGGTTAT. Its translation: CASGELGTGGY. The entire CDR3 is CASGELGTGGYEQYF.

This clone came up a few times. The protein in this entry is translated from the DNA; at residue 10 it differs from the protein listed in TCRdb. Genes and germline come from the mouse. The read terminates 3 residues ahead of where the CDR3 ends, so the germline J gene completes it. J is TRBJ1-3 and V is TRBV19; weak D call: TRBD1 (6 bases). The CDR3 loop spans 13 amino acids. Trimming took 6 bases from V and 4 from J, leaving 11 bases between them. Germline V CDR1 and CDR2: FNHDT, SITEND (reference sequence). CDR3 sequence reads: CASTSTGGNTLYF. CDR3 bases read: TGTGCCAGCACCTCGACAGGAGGAAATACG.

This clone was recorded many times. The genes and germline here are from mouse. The CDR3 end falls 4 residues outside the read, so it is completed with the germline J gene. This chain connects TRBV13-3 to TRBJ2-1, with 8 bases identical to TRBD1. The CDR3 contains 13 residues. The germline gives CDR1 NNHDY, CDR2 SYVADS. This CDR3 is CASSETGGAEQFF. Partial CDR3 DNA: TGTGCCAGCAGTGAAACAGGGGGGGCT.

This clone was picked up a small number of times. The listed genes are named as in mouse. The read is 4 residues too short to cover the CDR3 end, so that end is filled in from the germline J gene. The chain employs TRBV17 and TRBJ2-2, with a possible D match to TRBD2 (7 bases). Germline values: CDR1 MNHDT, CDR2 YYDKIL. This CDR3 contains 15 residues. V lost 3 bases and J 2 bases, leaving 10 bases between the germline ends. CDR3 DNA (partial): TGTGCTAGCAGTAGGAGGGGGGGGAACACCGGG. This codes for CASSRRGGNTG. The entire CDR3 reads CASSRRGGNTGQLYF. The full variable domain, its missing parts supplied by reference TRBV17 and TRBJ2-2, is DTTVKQNPRYKLARVGKPVNLICSQTMNHDTMYWYQKKPNQAPKLLLFYYDKILNREADTFEKFQSSRPNNSFCSLYIGSAGLEYSAMYLCASSRRGGNTGQLYFGEGSKLTVL.

This clone turned up a few times. These gene names are mouse names. Read coverage stops 4 residues before the CDR3 terminus; the germline J gene supplies the remainder. V and J are TRBV13-3 and TRBJ2-3; possibly TRBD1 for D (8 bases). Germline CDR1 is NNHDY and CDR2 is SYVADS. This CDR3 contains 14 residues. Trimming pared 6 bases from V and 0 bases from J, leaving 11 bases between. The sequenced part of the CDR3 DNA is TGTGCCAGCAACAGGGGGGGTAGTGCAGAA. It translates to CASNRGGSAE. The full CDR3 is CASNRGGSAETLYF.

This clone appeared a few times. At residue 9, TCRdb's protein disagrees with the DNA translation; the protein shown here derives from the DNA. Gene labels here are mouse ones. The CDR3 extends 3 residues past the end of the read, so its final part is completed from the germline J gene. This chain links TRBV1 with TRBJ1-6, with D possibly being TRBD1 (6 bases). TRBJ1-6 is an open reading frame whose function is uncertain. V shed 4 bases and J shed 11 bases, with 9 bases lying between them. Per germline, CDR1 NSQYPW and CDR2 LRSPGD (reference sequence). This CDR3 contains 12 residues. Partial CDR3 DNA: TGCACCTGCAGTGACAGGGAGGCGCCC. This translates into CTCSDREAP. The full CDR3 protein is CTCSDREAPLYF.

This clone was observed a handful of times. Mouse gene names and germline throughout. The read stops 4 residues short of the end of the CDR3; the missing end is completed from the germline J gene. Other DNA sequences in this specimen translate into the identical CDR3. V and J are TRBV13-3 and TRBJ1-4; 10 positions match TRBD1. The CDR3 consists of 15 residues. The J segment lost 6 bases and the V segment lost 2 bases, leaving 4 bases of the junction unmatched. Germline assignment: CDR1 NNHDY and CDR2 SYVADS. The CDR3 loop reads CASSERDRGHERLFF. The sequenced CDR3 bases are TGTGCCAGCAGTGAACGGGACAGGGGCCACGAA.

About this clone: Gene names denote mouse genes. The CDR3 is cut off 4 residues early in the read; its end comes from the germline J gene. The gene calls are TRBV1 and TRBJ2-5; no definite D call. Germline V gene data show CDR1 as NSQYPW and CDR2 as LRSPGD (reference sequence). V was shortened by 4 bases and J by 1 base, with 9 bases between the two germline ends. The CDR3 length is 14 residues. CDR3 region: CTCSGRQHQDTQYF. CDR3 DNA (partial): TGCACCTGCAGTGGCCGACAACACCAAGAC.

As concerns this clone: Gene and germline names: mouse. The observed sequence ends 4 residues before the CDR3 terminus, with the missing tail filled in from the germline J gene. The chain links TRBV1 to TRBJ2-1; TRBD1 agrees at 7 bases. Germline CDR1 reads NSQYPW; CDR2 reads LRSPGD (reference sequence). V gave up 3 bases and J gave up 0 bases; unmatched junction bases: 5. The CDR3 is made up of 16 amino acids. CDR3 DNA, as far as it was read: TGCACCTGCAGTGCCTGGGACAGCTATAACTATGCT. Amino acid sequence: CTCSAWDSYNYA. In full, the CDR3 reads CTCSAWDSYNYAEQFF.

This clone was counted a few times. Any gene name here is a mouse gene name. The CDR3 is cut off 4 residues early in the read; its end comes from the germline J gene. The chain joins TRBV19 to TRBJ1-1, with 7 positions matching TRBD1. With 0 bases clipped from V and 0 bases from J, the junction kept 2 bases outside the gene matches. The CDR3 length is 15 residues. CDR1 and CDR2 (germline): FNHDT, SITEND (reference sequence). The DNA read from the CDR3 is TGTGCCAGCAGTATAGGGGACAGAGCAAACACA. Its protein product is CASSIGDRANT. The entire CDR3 sequence reads CASSIGDRANTEVFF.

This clone came up many times. Here the gene names and germline are mouse. Sequencing ends 4 residues short of the CDR3 end; the germline J gene provides the rest. This chain joins TRBV13-3 and TRBJ2-1; D is undetermined. Trimming cost V 6 bases and J 1 base, with 8 bases left between them. The CDR3 covers 13 residues. From germline, CDR1 is NNHDY and CDR2 SYVADS. The CDR3 bases that were read are TGTGCCAGCAACGACAAAAACTATGCT. Translating gives CASNDKNYA. In full, the CDR3 reads CASNDKNYAEQFF.

This clone was seen only a few times. Gene names and germline match the mouse. The DNA ends 4 residues before the CDR3 does, and the rest of the CDR3 is filled in from the germline J gene. This sample includes further DNA sequences coding for the same CDR3. The chain employs TRBV19 and TRBJ2-1; 10 nucleotides match TRBD2. The germline gives CDR1 FNHDT, CDR2 SITEND (reference sequence). V shed 4 bases and J 6 bases; nucleotides not matched to a gene: 4. This CDR3 region has 14 residues. The CDR3 spells CASSSDWGVAEQFF. The part of the CDR3 DNA that was read is TGTGCCAGCAGTTCCGACTGGGGGGTTGCT. Using reference TRBV19 and TRBJ2-1 for the parts outside the CDR3, the full variable domain is GGIITQTPKFLIGQEGQKLTLKCQQNFNHDTMYWYRQDSGKGLRLIYYSITENDLQKGDLSEGYDASREKKSSFSLTVTSAQKNEMAVFLCASSSDWGVAEQFFGPGTRLTVL.

A few counts support this clone. Gene names and germline match the mouse. The missing CDR3 end, 4 residues past where the read stops, is filled in from the germline J gene. The rearrangement joins TRBV19 to TRBJ2-7; TRBD1 is a possible D gene (6 bases). Per the germline V gene, CDR1 is FNHDT and CDR2 is SITEND (reference sequence). V dropped 4 bases and J dropped 1 base, with 9 bases sitting between them. The CDR3 contains 13 residues. Incomplete CDR3 DNA: TGTGCCAGCAGTGGGACAAAATCCTAT. Amino acids: CASSGTKSY. The entire CDR3 protein is CASSGTKSYEQYF.

On this clone itself: All gene names here are mouse names. The read terminates 4 residues ahead of where the CDR3 ends, so the germline J gene completes it. The chain uses TRBV13-3 and TRBJ2-1; 9 nucleotides match TRBD2. This CDR3 has 17 amino acids. J gave up 0 bases and V 1 base, and 5 bases lay outside the gene matches. Germline CDR1 reads NNHDY; CDR2 reads SYVADS. The chain's CDR3 is CASSDKDWGYNYAEQFF. CDR3 bases read: TGTGCCAGCAGTGATAAGGACTGGGGTTATAACTATGCT.

To note about this clone: The germline and genes are mouse ones. The read falls 4 residues short of the CDR3 end, and the missing part is taken from the germline J gene. The chain employs TRBV13-3 and TRBJ2-7, with a possible D match to TRBD1 (6 bases). CDR1 and CDR2 from the germline V gene are NNHDY and SYVADS. This CDR3 comprises 14 residues. The CDR3 region is CASRSPGQGYEQYF. The CDR3 bases that were read are TGTGCCAGCAGGTCCCCGGGACAAGGGTAT.

This clone has ten or more counts. At residue 9, the DNA translation does not agree with TCRdb's protein; the protein displayed here is the one encoded by the DNA. Mouse germline and gene names are used. The read comes to an end 3 residues before the CDR3 does, leaving the germline J gene to fill in the end. The chain joins TRBV13-3 to TRBJ1-6, with TRBD1 matching 7 bases. TRBJ1-6 falls under the ORF class, with uncertain function. V trimming: 3 bases; J trimming: 9 bases; junction bases outside the gene matches: 0. CDR1 NNHDY and CDR2 SYVADS come from the germline V gene. The CDR3 consists of 12 residues. CDR3 loop: CASSGTGSPLYF. The covered CDR3 bases are TGTGCCAGCAGTGGGACAGGTTCGCCC.

Of note for this clone: Mouse gene names and germline throughout. The CDR3 end is not reached by the read, which stops 4 residues before it; the germline J gene fills it in. The V call is TRBV1, the J call TRBJ2-1, with TRBD1 identical over 12 bases. From germline, CDR1 is NSQYPW and CDR2 LRSPGD (reference sequence). The CDR3 contains 15 residues. CDR3 DNA, as far as it was read: TGCACCTGCAGTGCGCCGGGACAGGGGGCGGCT. Its protein product is CTCSAPGQGAA. The full CDR3 protein reads CTCSAPGQGAAEQFF.

This clone has at least ten counts. The listed genes are named as in mouse. The read halts 4 residues ahead of the CDR3 end, with the missing end drawn from the germline J gene. V gene TRBV1 combines with J gene TRBJ1-2; 9 bases are a match to TRBD1. Looked up from germline, CDR1 is NSQYPW and CDR2 is LRSPGD (reference sequence). Trimming at V came to 5 bases and at J to 2 bases, leaving 3 bases not matched to a gene. The CDR3 consists of 14 residues. CDR3: CTCSKDRGNSDYTF. The covered CDR3 bases are TGCACCTGCAGTAAGGACAGGGGTAACTCC.

Of note for this clone: All gene names here are mouse names. The missing CDR3 end, 4 residues past where the read stops, is filled in from the germline J gene. Within the sample, other DNA sequences also encode this same CDR3. The chain joins TRBV16 to TRBJ2-5; 7 nucleotides line up with TRBD1. Looked up from germline, CDR1 is SGHSA and CDR2 is FRNQAP. The ends lost 5 bases at V and 2 bases at J; junction bases unmatched: 4. The CDR3 extends over 14 amino acids. CDR3 bases read: TGTGCAAGCAGCCCTGGGACAGCCCAAGAC. It is translated as CASSPGTAQD. The full CDR3 protein reads CASSPGTAQDTQYF.

Concerning this clone itself: Gene names are mouse gene names. The read gets to within 4 residues of the CDR3 end, and the germline J gene fills in the rest. The V gene is TRBV13-3, the J gene TRBJ1-1; 8 bases agree with TRBD1. Germline CDR1 and CDR2: NNHDY and SYVADS. The CDR3 covers 12 residues. The CDR3 reads CASSDRGLEVFF. CDR3 DNA (partial): TGTGCCAGCAGCGACAGGGGTCTA.

This clone has a handful of counts. Gene names and germline match the mouse. The read stops 4 residues short of the end of the CDR3; the missing end is completed from the germline J gene. This chain uses TRBV13-3 with TRBJ2-4; D perhaps matches TRBD1 (5 bases). Between the trimmed V and J ends, which lost 5 bases and 2 bases, there was a span of 9 bases. The CDR3 consists of 13 residues. Germline V gives CDR1 NNHDY, CDR2 SYVADS. CDR3 bases read: TGTGCCAGCAGGCCGACAGATCAAAAC. It specifies CASRPTDQN. The CDR3 as a whole reads CASRPTDQNTLYF.